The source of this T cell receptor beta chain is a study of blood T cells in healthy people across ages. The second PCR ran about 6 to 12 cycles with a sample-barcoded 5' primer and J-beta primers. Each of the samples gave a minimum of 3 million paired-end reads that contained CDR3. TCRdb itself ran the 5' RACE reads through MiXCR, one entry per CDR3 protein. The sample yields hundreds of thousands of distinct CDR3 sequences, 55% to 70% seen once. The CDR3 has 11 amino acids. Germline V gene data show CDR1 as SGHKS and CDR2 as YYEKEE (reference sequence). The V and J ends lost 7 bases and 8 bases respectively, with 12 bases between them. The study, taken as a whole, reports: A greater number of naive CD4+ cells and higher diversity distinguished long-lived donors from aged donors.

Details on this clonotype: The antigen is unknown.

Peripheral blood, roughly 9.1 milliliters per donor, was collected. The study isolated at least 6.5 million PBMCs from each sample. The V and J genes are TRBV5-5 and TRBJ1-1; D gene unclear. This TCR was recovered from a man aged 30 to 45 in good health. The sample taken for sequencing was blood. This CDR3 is CASARLSEAFF. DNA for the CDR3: TGTGCCAGCGCCAGGCTTTCCGAAGCTTTCTTT.